This entry is about one T cell receptor (beta chain). A sample-barcoded 5' primer and a J-beta primer mix were used in a second PCR of about 6 to 11 cycles. The study obtained at least 2.5 million CDR3-containing paired-end reads from every sample. TCRdb reprocessed the 5' RACE reads via MiXCR and lists one record per CDR3 protein. The sample includes about 800,000 distinct CDR3 sequences, 55% to 70% of them seen just once. This entry belongs to a study of blood T cells in healthy people across ages. Trimming removed 8 bases from V and 7 bases from J, with 6 bases in between. This CDR3 spans 10 amino acids. Germline CDR1 MDHEN, CDR2 SYDVKM.

The rearrangement links TRBV28 to TRBJ2-1; no clear D gene. This TCR came from a man aged 25-40 years in good health. Sequencing input: blood. The CDR3 coding sequence is TGTGCCAGCGCGAAGAATGAGCAGTTCTTC. Protein: CASAKNEQFF.